These 25 T cell receptor beta chains were all obtained from the same sample, sequenced in a study of beta chain features in type 1 diabetes. Study-level points and caveats: People with Type 1 diabetes carried modestly yet significantly shorter TCRB CDR3s in all four CD4+ subsets.

These receptors have no known antigen. Expressed TCRB transcripts were sequenced because the entire RNA isolate underwent reverse transcription. Clones were read by immunoSEQ multiplex PCR, and TCRdb kept only the in-frame ones, dropping some. Counted here are roughly 240,000 clones, roughly 25% occurring once; the ten biggest clones make up around 0.011%. Sequencing was done on a sample of naive CD4+ T cells from blood. Receptors originate from a woman between 25 and 40 years old with type 1 diabetes.

Only a few counts were recorded for this clone. The genes are TRBV20-1 and TRBJ1-1; TRBD1 matches 7 bases. The germline gives CDR1 DFQATT, CDR2 SNEGSKA (reference sequence). With 5 bases clipped from V and 6 bases from J, the junction kept 3 bases outside the gene matches. The CDR3 runs to 11 residues. CDR3 bases: TGCAGTGCTCGTCAGGGGGCTGAAGCTTTCTTT. This encodes CSARQGAEAFF.

The gene calls are TRBV7-9 and TRBJ1-2; D remains ambiguous. The CDR3 has 15 amino acids. V was trimmed by 2 bases and J by 3 bases, leaving 13 bases between them. Germline-derived CDR1 and CDR2 are SEHNR and FQNEAQ (reference sequence). The DNA of the CDR3 is TGTGCCAGCAGCTTACTGACAATGTTAGACTATGGCTACACCTTC. Translation: CASSLLTMLDYGYTF.

This rearrangement joins TRBV5-4 to TRBJ1-2; a possible D gene is TRBD1 (6 bases). The CDR3 contains 14 residues. V lost 3 bases, J lost 6 bases, and 15 bases lay in between. The germline V gene encodes CDR1 SGHNT and CDR2 YYREEE (reference sequence). The CDR3 here is CASSYTSAGDGYTF. The CDR3 nucleotides read TGTGCCAGCAGCTATACTTCGGCAGGGGATGGCTACACCTTC.

The V call is TRBV9, the J call TRBJ2-1, with D perhaps TRBD1 (6 bases). The CDR3 totals 14 residues. The V gene's germline CDR1 is SGDLS and CDR2 YYNGEE. V lost 0 bases and J lost 5, with 9 bases in between. CDR3 nucleotides: TGTGCCAGCAGCGTAGGGGGGACAAACAATGAGCAGTTCTTC. As protein: CASSVGGTNNEQFF.

The rearrangement links TRBV29-1 to TRBJ1-2; no clear D gene. Looked up from germline, CDR1 is SQVTM and CDR2 is ANQGSEA. Trimming left V 2 bases short and J 5 bases short, with 9 bases between. The CDR3 extends over 12 amino acids. CDR3 loop: CSVENREYGYTF. The CDR3 bases are TGCAGCGTTGAAAACCGGGAATATGGCTACACCTTC.

This clone came up a few times. V is TRBV14 and J is TRBJ1-1; 8 nucleotides align to TRBD1. Germline V gene lookup returns CDR1 SGHDN and CDR2 FVKESK. The ends lost 6 bases at V and 5 bases at J; junction bases unmatched: 5. The CDR3 extends over 13 amino acids. CDR3 DNA sequence: TGTGCCAGCAGTCAACAGGGGGAAACTGAAGCTTTCTTT. Translation: CASSQQGETEAFF.

The rearrangement links TRBV28 to TRBJ1-5, with D unresolved. The CDR3 length is 14 residues. CDR1 is MDHEN and CDR2 is SYDVKM in the germline V gene. The ends were cut back, 2 bases at V and 7 bases at J, with 12 bases in the middle. The CDR3 is CASSLGQLRQPQHF. CDR3 DNA sequence: TGTGCCAGCAGTTTAGGGCAGTTGCGACAGCCCCAGCATTTT.

The table lists this clone with a few counts. This rearrangement joins TRBV28 to TRBJ2-3; 8 positions match TRBD2. The V segment lost 2 bases and the J segment 3 bases; nucleotides outside the gene matches: 7. Germline V gene lookup returns CDR1 MDHEN and CDR2 SYDVKM. The CDR3 sequence is 16 residues long. The CDR3 spells CASSLGLAGLTDTQYF. DNA of the CDR3: TGTGCCAGCAGTTTAGGCCTAGCGGGCTTAACAGATACGCAGTATTTT.

This clone was detected a few times. The rearrangement uses TRBV5-4 and TRBJ1-1; no clear D. Germline-derived CDR1 and CDR2 are SGHNT and YYREEE (reference sequence). Trimming cost V 1 base and J 1 base, with 8 bases left between them. The CDR3 covers 14 residues. CDR3 in DNA: TGTGCCAGCAGCTTGATAGAGAAGAACACTGAAGCTTTCTTT. It yields the protein CASSLIEKNTEAFF. Supplemented by reference TRBV5-4 and TRBJ1-1, the full variable domain reads ETGVTQSPTHLIKTRGQQVTLRCSSQSGHNTVSWYQQALGQGPQFIFQYYREEENGRGNFPPRFSGLQFPNYSSELNVNALELDDSALYLCASSLIEKNTEAFFGQGTRLTVV.

The chain has TRBV19 and TRBJ2-2; 9 nucleotides agree with TRBD2. The CDR3 has 15 residues. After removal of 6 bases from V and 2 bases from J, the junction contained 4 bases not matched to a gene. Germline-derived CDR1 and CDR2 are LNHDA and SQIVND (reference sequence). The CDR3 DNA reads TGTGCCAGTAGACTTAGCGGGAGCAACACCGGGGAGCTGTTTTTT. The encoded protein is CASRLSGSNTGELFF.

This clone has more than one count but fewer than ten. The CDR3 protein is CASSFRDRDYEQYF. In DNA form, the CDR3 reads TGTGCCAGCAGTTTCCGGGACAGGGACTACGAGCAGTACTTC. The V and J genes are TRBV27 and TRBJ2-7; TRBD1 agrees at 9 bases. The ends lost 3 bases at V and 3 bases at J; junction bases unmatched: 3. Germline CDR1 reads MNHEY; CDR2 reads SMNVEV (reference sequence). The CDR3 consists of 14 residues.

This clone was detected only once. The sample carries other DNA sequences with the same CDR3. V gene TRBV18 combines with J gene TRBJ1-2; D perhaps matches TRBD1 (6 bases). Germline-derived CDR1 and CDR2 are KGHSH and LQKENI. V gave up 6 bases and J gave up 1 base, with 9 bases separating them. CDR3 length: 13 residues. The DNA of the CDR3 is TGTGCCAGCTCGCTGGACAGTAACTATGGCTACACCTTC. Translation gives CASSLDSNYGYTF.

A few counts support this clone. The V call is TRBV5-1, the J call TRBJ2-1; 9 nucleotides align to TRBD2. Looked up from germline, CDR1 is SGHRS and CDR2 is YFSETQ. The ends lost 4 bases at V and 8 bases at J; junction bases unmatched: 4. This CDR3 comprises 13 residues. The DNA of the CDR3 is TGCGCCAGCAGCCCCATAGCGGGAGATGAGCAGTTCTTC. This sequence encodes CASSPIAGDEQFF. The whole variable domain, remainder taken from reference TRBV5-1 and TRBJ2-1, is KAGVTQTPRYLIKTRGQQVTLSCSPISGHRSVSWYQQTPGQGLQFLFEYFSETQRNKGNFPGRFSGRQFSNSRSEMNVSTLELGDSALYLCASSPIAGDEQFFGPGTRLTVL.

The rearrangement uses TRBV7-6 and TRBJ2-7; tentatively, D is TRBD2 (6 bases). V lost 1 base, J lost 5 bases, and 9 bases lay in between. The CDR3 has 13 amino acids. From germline, CDR1 is SGHVS and CDR2 FNYEAQ. The CDR3 reads CASSLGTTDEQYF. In DNA form, the CDR3 reads TGTGCCAGCAGCTTAGGGACTACGGACGAGCAGTACTTC.

This clone was seen a handful of times. The chain uses TRBV27 and TRBJ1-5; a possible D gene is TRBD1 (5 bases). This CDR3 is built from 15 residues. V was pared by 5 bases and J by 4 bases, with 15 bases between. Per the germline V gene, CDR1 is MNHEY and CDR2 is SMNVEV (reference sequence). The CDR3 nucleotides read TGTGCCAGCAGTGCCCAGGGAGGATTGAATCAGCCCCAGCATTTT. Its translation: CASSAQGGLNQPQHF.

The rearrangement uses TRBV10-3 and TRBJ2-7; tentatively, D is TRBD1 (6 bases). The V end was cut by 3 bases, the J end by 3 bases, with 9 bases between. This CDR3 region has 13 residues. Germline V gene data show CDR1 as ENHRY and CDR2 as SYGVKD. CDR3 bases: TGTGCCATCAGTGAAGGACAGTTCTACGAGCAGTACTTC. It encodes CAISEGQFYEQYF.

This clone appeared a few times. The V and J genes are TRBV29-1 and TRBJ2-3; TRBD2 agrees at 10 bases. Germline-derived CDR1 and CDR2 are SQVTM and ANQGSEA. There are 14 residues in the CDR3. V shed 8 bases, J shed 4 bases, and the junction held 9 bases outside the gene matches. CDR3 DNA: TGCAGCACGCGGGCCCTAGCGGGAGCAGATACGCAGTATTTT. Translating it yields CSTRALAGADTQYF.

V is TRBV2 and J is TRBJ2-7, with a weak D call TRBD2 (5 bases). Germline lookup yields CDR1 SNHLY and CDR2 FYNNEI. There are 11 residues in the CDR3. Trimming left V 6 bases short and J 4 bases short, with 7 bases between. The CDR3 bases are TGTGCCAGCAGAGGGAGTTACGAGCAGTACTTC. Translating it yields CASRGSYEQYF.

The gene calls are TRBV28 and TRBJ2-3; 8 bases map to TRBD2. Looked up from germline, CDR1 is MDHEN and CDR2 is SYDVKM. The ends lost 6 bases at V and 4 bases at J; junction bases unmatched: 6. The CDR3 spans 14 residues. The CDR3 DNA reads as TGTGCCAGCAGAAATGGACTAGCCGCAGATACGCAGTATTTT. Its protein product is CASRNGLAADTQYF.

V gene TRBV7-3 combines with J gene TRBJ2-1, with 14 bases identical to TRBD2. The CDR3 loop spans 14 amino acids. CDR1 and CDR2 from the germline V gene are SGHTA and FQGTGA. Trimming at V came to 5 bases and at J to 10 bases, leaving 4 bases not matched to a gene. In DNA, the CDR3 is TGTGCCAGCAGCGCGGGACTAGCGGGAGACGAGCAGTTCTTC. It codes for CASSAGLAGDEQFF.

The chain uses TRBV7-3 and TRBJ2-3; 11 nucleotides match TRBD2. V shed 2 bases, J shed 1 base, and the junction held 5 bases outside the gene matches. The CDR3 consists of 17 residues. The germline V gene encodes CDR1 SGHTA and CDR2 FQGTGA. The CDR3 DNA reads as TGTGCCAGCAGCTTATCCGGGACTAGCGGTGGCACAGATACGCAGTATTTT. The encoded protein is CASSLSGTSGGTDTQYF.

The CDR3 here is CSVERGQANTEAFF. In DNA, the CDR3 is TGCAGCGTTGAAAGAGGACAGGCGAACACTGAAGCTTTCTTT. This chain connects TRBV29-1 to TRBJ1-1, with 7 bases that match TRBD1. Losses at the gene ends were 2 bases for V and 1 base for J; bases not matched to a gene: 4. The CDR3 has 14 residues. Germline V gene lookup returns CDR1 SQVTM and CDR2 ANQGSEA.

This clone was seen a handful of times. This chain links TRBV9 with TRBJ1-2; 8 bases fit TRBD1. CDR1 is SGDLS, CDR2 YYNGEE, per germline. V lost 3 bases to trimming and J lost 5 bases; unmatched junction nucleotides: 6. The CDR3 contains 14 residues. CDR3 bases: TGTGCCAGCAGCGCGGACAGGGATTCATATGGCTACACCTTC. Its protein product is CASSADRDSYGYTF.

This clone was observed a few times. This chain connects TRBV23-1 to TRBJ1-2; D not certain. TRBV23-1 is reported as an ORF; its role is uncertain. CDR3 length: 14 amino acids. V gave up 7 bases and J gave up 5 bases, with 17 bases separating them. The CDR3 region is CASTSPRAGYGYTF. In DNA, the CDR3 is TGCGCCAGCACCTCCCCGAGGGCAGGATATGGCTACACCTTC.

This chain's CDR3 is CASTQIRGTDTQYF. The CDR3 DNA is TGTGCCAGCACCCAGATCCGGGGCACAGATACGCAGTATTTT. The chain is built from TRBV7-2 and TRBJ2-3; D gene uncertain. V was shortened by 7 bases and J by 1 base, with 12 bases between the two germline ends. The CDR3 consists of 14 residues. Germline V gene data show CDR1 as SGHTA and CDR2 as FQGNSA.